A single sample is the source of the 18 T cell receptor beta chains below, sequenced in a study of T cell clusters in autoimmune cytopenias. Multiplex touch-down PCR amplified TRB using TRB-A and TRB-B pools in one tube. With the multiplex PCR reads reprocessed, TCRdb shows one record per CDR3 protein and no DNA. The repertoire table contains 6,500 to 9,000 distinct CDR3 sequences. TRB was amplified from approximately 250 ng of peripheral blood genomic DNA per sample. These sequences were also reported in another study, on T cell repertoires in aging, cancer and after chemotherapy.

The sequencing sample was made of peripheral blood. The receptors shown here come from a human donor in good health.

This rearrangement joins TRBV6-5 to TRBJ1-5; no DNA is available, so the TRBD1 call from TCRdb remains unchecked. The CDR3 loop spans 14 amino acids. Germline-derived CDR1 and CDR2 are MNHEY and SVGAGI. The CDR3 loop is CASSRGQGSQPQHF.

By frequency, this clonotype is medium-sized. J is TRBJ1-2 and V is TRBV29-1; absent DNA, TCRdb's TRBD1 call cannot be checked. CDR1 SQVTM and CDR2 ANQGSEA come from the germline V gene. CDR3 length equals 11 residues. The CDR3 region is CSVWSGVGYTF.

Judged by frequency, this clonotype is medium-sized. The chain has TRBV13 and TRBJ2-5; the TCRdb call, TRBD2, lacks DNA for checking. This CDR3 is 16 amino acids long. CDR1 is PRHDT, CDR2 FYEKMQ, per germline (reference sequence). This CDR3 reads CASSLDGLAARETQYF.

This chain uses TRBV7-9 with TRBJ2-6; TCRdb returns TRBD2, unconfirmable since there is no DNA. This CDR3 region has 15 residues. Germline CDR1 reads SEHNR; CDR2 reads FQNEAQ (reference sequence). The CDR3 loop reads CASSLVGAGANVLTF. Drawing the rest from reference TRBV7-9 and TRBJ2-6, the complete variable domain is DTGVSQNPRHKITKRGQNVTFRCDPISEHNRLYWYRQTLGQGPEFLTYFQNEAQLEKSRLLSDRFSAERPKGSFSTLEIQRTEQGDSAMYLCASSLVGAGANVLTFGAGSRLTVL.

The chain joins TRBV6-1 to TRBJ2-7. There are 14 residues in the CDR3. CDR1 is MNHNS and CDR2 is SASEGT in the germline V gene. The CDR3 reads CASSKGESSYEQYF.

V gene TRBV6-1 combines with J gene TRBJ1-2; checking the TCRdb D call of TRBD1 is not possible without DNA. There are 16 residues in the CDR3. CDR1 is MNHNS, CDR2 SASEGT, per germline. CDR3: CAISESRGAAFYGYTF.

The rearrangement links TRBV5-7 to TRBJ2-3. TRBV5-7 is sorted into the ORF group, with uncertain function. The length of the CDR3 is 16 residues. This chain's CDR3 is CASSSGSRRSTDTQYF.

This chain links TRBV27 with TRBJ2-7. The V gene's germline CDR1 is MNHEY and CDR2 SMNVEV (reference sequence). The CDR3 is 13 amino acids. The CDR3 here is CASSLLSSYEQYF.

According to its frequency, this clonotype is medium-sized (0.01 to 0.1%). The chain's CDR3 is CASSRGTRGNSPLHF. The chain carries TRBV5-6 and TRBJ1-6; TCRdb designates TRBD1, a call that cannot be tested without DNA. The germline V gene encodes CDR1 SGHDT and CDR2 YYEEEE. The CDR3 sequence is 15 residues long.

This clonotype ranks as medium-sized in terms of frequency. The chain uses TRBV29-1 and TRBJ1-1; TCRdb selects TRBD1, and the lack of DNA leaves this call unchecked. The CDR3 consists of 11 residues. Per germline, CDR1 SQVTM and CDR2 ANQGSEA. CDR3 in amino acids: CSADRAAEAFF. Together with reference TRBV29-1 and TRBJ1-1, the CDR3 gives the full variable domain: SAVISQKPSRDICQRGTSLTIQCQVDSQVTMMFWYRQQPGQSLTLIATANQGSEATYESGFVIDKFPISRPNLTFSTLTVSNMSPEDSSIYLCSADRAAEAFFGQGTRLTVV.

CDR3 sequence: CATSPPGLAENTGELFF. The chain joins TRBV15 to TRBJ2-2; without DNA, the TCRdb call of TRBD2 cannot be checked. In germline, CDR1 is LNHNV, CDR2 YYDKDF (reference sequence). This CDR3 has 17 residues.

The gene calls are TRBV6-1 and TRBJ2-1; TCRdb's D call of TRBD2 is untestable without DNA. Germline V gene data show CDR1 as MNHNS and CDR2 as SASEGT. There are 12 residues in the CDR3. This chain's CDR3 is CASSAHPNAGFF.

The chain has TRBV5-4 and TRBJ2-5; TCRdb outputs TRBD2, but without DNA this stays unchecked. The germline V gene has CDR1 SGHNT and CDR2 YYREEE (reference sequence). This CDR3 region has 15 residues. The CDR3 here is CASSYPGLGVETQYF.

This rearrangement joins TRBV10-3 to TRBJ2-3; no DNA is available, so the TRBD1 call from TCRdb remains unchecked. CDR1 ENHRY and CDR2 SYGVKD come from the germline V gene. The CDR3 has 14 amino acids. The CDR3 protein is CAISAWGNTDTQYF.

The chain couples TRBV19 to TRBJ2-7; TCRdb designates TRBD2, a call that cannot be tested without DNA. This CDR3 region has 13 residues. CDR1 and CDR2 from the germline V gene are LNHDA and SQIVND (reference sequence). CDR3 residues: CASSGSGGNEQYF.

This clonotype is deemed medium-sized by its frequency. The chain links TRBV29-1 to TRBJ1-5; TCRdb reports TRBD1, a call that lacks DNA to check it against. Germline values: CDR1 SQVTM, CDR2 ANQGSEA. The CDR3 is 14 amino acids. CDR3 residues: CSVGLGGLNQPQHF.

The CDR3 protein is CASSPLGGAGQPQHF. The rearrangement joins TRBV19 to TRBJ1-5; TCRdb gives TRBD1 as the D gene, but with no DNA this cannot be confirmed. Germline assignment: CDR1 LNHDA and CDR2 SQIVND (reference sequence). The CDR3 has 15 amino acids.

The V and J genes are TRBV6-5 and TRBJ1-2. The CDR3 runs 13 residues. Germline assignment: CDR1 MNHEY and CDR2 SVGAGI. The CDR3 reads CASSYGDNYGYTF.